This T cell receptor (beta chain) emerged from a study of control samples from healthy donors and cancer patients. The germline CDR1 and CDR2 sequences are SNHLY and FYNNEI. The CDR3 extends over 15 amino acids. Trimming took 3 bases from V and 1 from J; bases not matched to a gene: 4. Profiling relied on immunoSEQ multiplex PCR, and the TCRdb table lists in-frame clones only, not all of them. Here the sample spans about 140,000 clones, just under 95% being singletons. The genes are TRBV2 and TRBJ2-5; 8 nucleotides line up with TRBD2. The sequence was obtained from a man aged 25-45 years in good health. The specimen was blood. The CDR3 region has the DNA TGTGCCAGCAGTGAGGCTAGCGGGCGCCAAGAGACCCAGTACTTC. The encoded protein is CASSEASGRQETQYF. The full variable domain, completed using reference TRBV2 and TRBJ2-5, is EPEVTQTPSHQVTQMGQEVILRCVPISNHLYFYWYRQILGQKVEFLVSFYNNEISEKSEIFDDQFSVERPDGSNFTLKIRSTKLEDSAMYFCASSEASGRQETQYFGPGTRLLVL.